This T cell receptor beta chain was obtained from a study of T cells in Graves' hyperthyroidism and ophthalmopathy. This clonotype was counted at least ten times. Deletions cut 11 bases from V and 3 bases from J, with 13 bases between. This CDR3 has 12 amino acids. Germline CDR1 is MNHNS and CDR2 is SASEGT. Using RNA transcripts as the source, TCR beta CDR3 regions were amplified. HTBI primers were the set used in a first-round RT-PCR of the TCR CDR3. MiXCR, applied by TCRdb to the multiplex PCR reads, yields one record per CDR3 protein. The top ten hold roughly 7.5% of the sample, which has some 270,000 distinct CDR3 sequences, 10% to 15% seen once.

Sequencing used blood. The V gene is TRBV6-1, the J gene TRBJ1-2; D is unclear. The TCR originated in a woman in her 30s with Graves' hyperthyroidism that later progressed to Graves' ophthalmopathy. The CDR3 loop reads CAAGWVDYGYTF. CDR3 bases: TGTGCCGCGGGGTGGGTAGACTATGGCTACACCTTC.